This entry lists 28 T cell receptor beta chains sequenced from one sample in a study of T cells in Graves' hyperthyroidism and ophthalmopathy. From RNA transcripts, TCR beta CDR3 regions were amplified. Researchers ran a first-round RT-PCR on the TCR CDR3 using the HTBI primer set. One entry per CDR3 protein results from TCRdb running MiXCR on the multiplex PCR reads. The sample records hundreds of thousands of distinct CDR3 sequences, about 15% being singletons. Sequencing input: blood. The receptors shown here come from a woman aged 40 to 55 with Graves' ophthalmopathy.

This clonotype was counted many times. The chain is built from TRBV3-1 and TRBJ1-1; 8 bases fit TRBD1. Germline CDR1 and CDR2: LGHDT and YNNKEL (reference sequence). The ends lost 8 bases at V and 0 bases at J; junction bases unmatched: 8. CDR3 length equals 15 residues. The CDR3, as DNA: TGTGCCAGCCTACCGACAGGGGCATTGAACACTGAAGCTTTCTTT. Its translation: CASLPTGALNTEAFF.

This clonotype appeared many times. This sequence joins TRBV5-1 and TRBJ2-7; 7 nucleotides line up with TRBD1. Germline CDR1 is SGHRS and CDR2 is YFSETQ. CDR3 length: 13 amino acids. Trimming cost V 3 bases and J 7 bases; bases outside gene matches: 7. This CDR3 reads CASSSDRDREQYF. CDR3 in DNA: TGCGCCAGCAGCTCCGACAGGGATCGGGAGCAGTACTTC.

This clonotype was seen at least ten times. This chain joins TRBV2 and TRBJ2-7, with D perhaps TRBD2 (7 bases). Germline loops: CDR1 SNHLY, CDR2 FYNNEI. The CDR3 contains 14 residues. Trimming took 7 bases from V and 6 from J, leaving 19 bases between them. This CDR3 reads CASTGAGAGTEQYF. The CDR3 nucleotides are TGTGCCAGCACCGGGGCGGGGGCTGGTACCGAGCAGTACTTC.

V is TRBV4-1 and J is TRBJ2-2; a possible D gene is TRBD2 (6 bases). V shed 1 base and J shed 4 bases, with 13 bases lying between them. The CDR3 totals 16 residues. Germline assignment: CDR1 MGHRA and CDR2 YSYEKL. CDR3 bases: TGCGCCAGCAGCCAAGGACTAGTTGGCTTCACCGGGGAGCTGTTTTTT. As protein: CASSQGLVGFTGELFF.

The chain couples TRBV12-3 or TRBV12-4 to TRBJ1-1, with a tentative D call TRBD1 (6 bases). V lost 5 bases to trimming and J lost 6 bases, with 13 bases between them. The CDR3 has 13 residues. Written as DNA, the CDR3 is TGTGCCAGCAGTCCTAACAGGGTCTCTGAAGCTTTCTTT. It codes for CASSPNRVSEAFF.

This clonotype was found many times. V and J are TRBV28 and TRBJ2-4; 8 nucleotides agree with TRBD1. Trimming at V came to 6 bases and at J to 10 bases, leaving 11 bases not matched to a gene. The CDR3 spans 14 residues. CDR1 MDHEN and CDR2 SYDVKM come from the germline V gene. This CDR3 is CASSSSTGVWIQYF. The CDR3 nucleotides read TGTGCCAGCAGCTCCTCGACAGGGGTTTGGATTCAGTACTTC. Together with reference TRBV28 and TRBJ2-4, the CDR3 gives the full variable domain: DVKVTQSSRYLVKRTGEKVFLECVQDMDHENMFWYRQDPGLGLRLIYFSYDVKMKEKGDIPEGYSVSREKKERFSLILESASTNQTSMYLCASSSSTGVWIQYFGAGTRLSVL.

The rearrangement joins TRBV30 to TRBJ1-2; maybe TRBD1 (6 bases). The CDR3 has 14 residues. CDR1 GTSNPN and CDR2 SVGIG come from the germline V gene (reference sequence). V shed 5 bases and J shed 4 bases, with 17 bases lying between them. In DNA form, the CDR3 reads TGTGCCTGGGCCCCTGGGCAGACAGGCTATGGCTACACCTTC. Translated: CAWAPGQTGYGYTF.

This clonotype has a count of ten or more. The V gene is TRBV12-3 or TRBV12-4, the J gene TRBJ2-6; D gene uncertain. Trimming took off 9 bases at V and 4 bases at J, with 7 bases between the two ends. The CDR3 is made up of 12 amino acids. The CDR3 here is CASNRGANVLTF. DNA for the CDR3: TGTGCCAGTAACCGGGGGGCCAACGTCCTGACTTTC.

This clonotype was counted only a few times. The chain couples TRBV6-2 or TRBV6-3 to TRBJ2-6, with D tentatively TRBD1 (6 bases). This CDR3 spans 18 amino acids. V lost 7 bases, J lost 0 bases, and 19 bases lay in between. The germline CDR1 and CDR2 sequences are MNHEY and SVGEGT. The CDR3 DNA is TGTGCCAGCACCGGTACCGGGACATTTAACTCTGGGGCCAACGTCCTGACTTTC. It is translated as CASTGTGTFNSGANVLTF.

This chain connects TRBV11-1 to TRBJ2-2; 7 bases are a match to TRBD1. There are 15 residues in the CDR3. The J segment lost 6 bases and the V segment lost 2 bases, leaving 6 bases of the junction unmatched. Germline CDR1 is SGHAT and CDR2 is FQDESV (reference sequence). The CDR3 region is CASSLWDSRSGELFF. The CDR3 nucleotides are TGTGCCAGCAGCTTATGGGACAGTCGATCCGGGGAGCTGTTTTTT.

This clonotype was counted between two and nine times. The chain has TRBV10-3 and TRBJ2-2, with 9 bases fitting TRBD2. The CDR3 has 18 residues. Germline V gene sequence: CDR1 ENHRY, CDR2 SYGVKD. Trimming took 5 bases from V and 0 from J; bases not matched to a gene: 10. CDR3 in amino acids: CAISRRHSGGTNTGELFF. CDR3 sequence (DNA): TGTGCCATCAGTCGGAGGCATAGCGGGGGAACGAACACCGGGGAGCTGTTTTTT.

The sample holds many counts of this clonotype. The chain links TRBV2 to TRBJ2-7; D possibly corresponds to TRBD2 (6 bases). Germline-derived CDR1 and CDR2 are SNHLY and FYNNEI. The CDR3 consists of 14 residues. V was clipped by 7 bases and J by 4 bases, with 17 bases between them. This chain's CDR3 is CASIGGGEGYEQYF. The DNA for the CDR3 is TGTGCCAGCATAGGCGGAGGGGAAGGGTACGAGCAGTACTTC.

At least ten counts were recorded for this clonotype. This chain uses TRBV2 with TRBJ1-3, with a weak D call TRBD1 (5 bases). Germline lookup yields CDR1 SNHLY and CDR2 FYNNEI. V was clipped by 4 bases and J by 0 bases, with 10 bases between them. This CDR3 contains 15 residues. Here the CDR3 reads CASSVTGFSGNTIYF. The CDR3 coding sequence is TGTGCCAGCAGTGTTACAGGATTCTCTGGAAACACCATATATTTT. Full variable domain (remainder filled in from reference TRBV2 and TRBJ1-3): EPEVTQTPSHQVTQMGQEVILRCVPISNHLYFYWYRQILGQKVEFLVSFYNNEISEKSEIFDDQFSVERPDGSNFTLKIRSTKLEDSAMYFCASSVTGFSGNTIYFGEGSWLTVV.

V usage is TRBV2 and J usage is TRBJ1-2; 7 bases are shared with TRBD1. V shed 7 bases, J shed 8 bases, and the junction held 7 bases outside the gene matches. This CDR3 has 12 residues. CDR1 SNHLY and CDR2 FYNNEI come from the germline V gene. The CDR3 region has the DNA TGTGCCAGCAAGGGGGACAGAGGCGGCTACACCTTC. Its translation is CASKGDRGGYTF.

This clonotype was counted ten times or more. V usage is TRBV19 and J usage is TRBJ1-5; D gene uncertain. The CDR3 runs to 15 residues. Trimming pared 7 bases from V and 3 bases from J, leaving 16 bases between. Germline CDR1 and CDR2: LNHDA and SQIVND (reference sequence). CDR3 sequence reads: CASTFRAGDNQPQHF. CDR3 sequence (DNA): TGTGCCAGTACCTTTAGGGCCGGGGACAATCAGCCCCAGCATTTT. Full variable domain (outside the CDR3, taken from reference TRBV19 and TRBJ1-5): DGGITQSPKYLFRKEGQNVTLSCEQNLNHDAMYWYRQDPGQGLRLIYYSQIVNDFQKGDIAEGYSVSREKKESFPLTVTSAQKNPTAFYLCASTFRAGDNQPQHFGDGTRLSIL.

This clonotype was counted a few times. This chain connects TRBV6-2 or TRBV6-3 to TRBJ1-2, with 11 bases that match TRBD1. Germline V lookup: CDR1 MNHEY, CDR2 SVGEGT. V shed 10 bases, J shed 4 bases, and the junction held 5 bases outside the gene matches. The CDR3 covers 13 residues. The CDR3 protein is CATRTGGSYGYTF. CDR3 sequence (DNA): TGTGCCACCCGGACAGGGGGCTCCTATGGCTACACCTTC.

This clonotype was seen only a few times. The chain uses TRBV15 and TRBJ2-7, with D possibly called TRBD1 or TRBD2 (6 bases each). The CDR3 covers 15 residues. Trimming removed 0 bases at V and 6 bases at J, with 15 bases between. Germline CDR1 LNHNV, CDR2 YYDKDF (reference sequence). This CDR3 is CATSRDYSGEVEQYF. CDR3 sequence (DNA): TGTGCCACCAGCAGAGACTATTCAGGGGAGGTCGAGCAGTACTTC.

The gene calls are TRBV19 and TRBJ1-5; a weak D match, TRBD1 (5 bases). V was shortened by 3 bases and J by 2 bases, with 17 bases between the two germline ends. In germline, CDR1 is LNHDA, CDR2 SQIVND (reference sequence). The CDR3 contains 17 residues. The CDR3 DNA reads TGTGCCAGTAGTATCCCCTTTCCAGGGCCGGGCAATCAGCCCCAGCATTTT. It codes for CASSIPFPGPGNQPQHF.

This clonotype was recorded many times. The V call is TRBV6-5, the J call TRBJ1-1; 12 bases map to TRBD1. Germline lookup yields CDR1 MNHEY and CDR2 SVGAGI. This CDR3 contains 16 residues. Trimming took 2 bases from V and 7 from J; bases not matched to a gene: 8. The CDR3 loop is CASSYGTGGAYIEAFF. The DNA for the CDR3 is TGTGCCAGCAGTTACGGGACAGGGGGCGCTTATATTGAAGCTTTCTTT.

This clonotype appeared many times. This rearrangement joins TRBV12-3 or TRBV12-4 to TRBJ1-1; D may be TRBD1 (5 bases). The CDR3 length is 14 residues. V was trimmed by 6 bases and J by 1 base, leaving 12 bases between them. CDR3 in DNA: TGTGCCAGCAGCCCTAACACAGGGAACACTGAAGCTTTCTTT. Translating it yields CASSPNTGNTEAFF.

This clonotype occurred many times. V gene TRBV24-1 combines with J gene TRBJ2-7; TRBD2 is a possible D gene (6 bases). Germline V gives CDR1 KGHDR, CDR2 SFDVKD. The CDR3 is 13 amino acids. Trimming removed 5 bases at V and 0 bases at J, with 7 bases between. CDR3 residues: CATSAGSSYEQYF. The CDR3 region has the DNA TGTGCCACCAGTGCCGGGAGCTCCTACGAGCAGTACTTC.

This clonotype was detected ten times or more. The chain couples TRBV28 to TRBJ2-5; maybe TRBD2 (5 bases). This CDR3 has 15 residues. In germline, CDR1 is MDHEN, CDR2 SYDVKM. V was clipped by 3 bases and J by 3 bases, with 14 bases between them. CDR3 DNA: TGTGCCAGCAGTTTCCTCGGGAATCTTAAAGAGACCCAGTACTTC. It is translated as CASSFLGNLKETQYF.

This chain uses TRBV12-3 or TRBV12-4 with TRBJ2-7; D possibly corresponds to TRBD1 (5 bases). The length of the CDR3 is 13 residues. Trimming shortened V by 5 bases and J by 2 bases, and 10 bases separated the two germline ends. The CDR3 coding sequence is TGTGCCAGCAGTGAAGGGGTACCCTACGAGCAGTACTTC. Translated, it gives CASSEGVPYEQYF.

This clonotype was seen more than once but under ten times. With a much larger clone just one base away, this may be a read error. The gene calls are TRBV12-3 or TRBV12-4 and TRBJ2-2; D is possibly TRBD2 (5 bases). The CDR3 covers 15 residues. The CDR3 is CAGSSLAANTGELFF. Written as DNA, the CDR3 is TGTGCCGGCAGTTCTCTAGCCGCGAACACCGGGGAGCTGTTTTTT.

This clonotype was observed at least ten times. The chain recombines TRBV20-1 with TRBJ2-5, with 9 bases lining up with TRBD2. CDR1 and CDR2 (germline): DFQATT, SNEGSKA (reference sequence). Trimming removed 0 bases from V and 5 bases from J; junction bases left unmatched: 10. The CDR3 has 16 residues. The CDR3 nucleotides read TGCAGTGCTAGAGATGGGGTAGCGGGAGTTCAGGAGACCCAGTACTTC. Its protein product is CSARDGVAGVQETQYF.

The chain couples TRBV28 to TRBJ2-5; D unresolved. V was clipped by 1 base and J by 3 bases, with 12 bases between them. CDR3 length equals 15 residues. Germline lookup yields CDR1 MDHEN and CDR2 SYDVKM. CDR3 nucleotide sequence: TGTGCCAGCAGTTTATCAAGGGCAGAGAAAGAGACCCAGTACTTC. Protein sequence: CASSLSRAEKETQYF.

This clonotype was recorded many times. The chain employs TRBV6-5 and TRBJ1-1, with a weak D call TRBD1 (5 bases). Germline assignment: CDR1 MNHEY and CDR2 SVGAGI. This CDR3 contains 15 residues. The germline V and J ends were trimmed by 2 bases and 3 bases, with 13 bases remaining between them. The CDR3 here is CASSYGGLTDTEAFF. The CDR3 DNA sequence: TGTGCCAGCAGTTACGGGGGATTAACGGACACTGAAGCTTTCTTT.

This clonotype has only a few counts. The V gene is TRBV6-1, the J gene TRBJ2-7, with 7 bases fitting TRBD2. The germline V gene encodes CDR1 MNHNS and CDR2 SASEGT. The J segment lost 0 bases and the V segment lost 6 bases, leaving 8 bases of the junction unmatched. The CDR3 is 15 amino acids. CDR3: CASRRTSEGSYEQYF. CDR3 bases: TGTGCCAGCAGACGTACTAGCGAGGGCTCCTACGAGCAGTACTTC.